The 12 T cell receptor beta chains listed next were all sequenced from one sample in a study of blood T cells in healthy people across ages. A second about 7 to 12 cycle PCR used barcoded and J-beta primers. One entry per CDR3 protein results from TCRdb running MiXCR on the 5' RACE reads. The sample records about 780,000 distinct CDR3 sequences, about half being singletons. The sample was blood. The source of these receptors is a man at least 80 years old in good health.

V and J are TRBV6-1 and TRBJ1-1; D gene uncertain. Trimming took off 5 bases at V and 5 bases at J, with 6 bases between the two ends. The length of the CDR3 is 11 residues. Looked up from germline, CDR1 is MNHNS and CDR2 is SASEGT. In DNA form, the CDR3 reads TGTGCCAGCAGTAAGAAAACTGAAGCTTTCTTT. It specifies CASSKKTEAFF.

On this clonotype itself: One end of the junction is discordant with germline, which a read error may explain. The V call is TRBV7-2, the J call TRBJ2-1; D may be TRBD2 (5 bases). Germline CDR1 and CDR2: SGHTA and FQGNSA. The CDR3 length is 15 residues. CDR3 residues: CASSFQAGSYKEQFF. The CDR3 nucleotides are TGTGCCAGCAGCTTCCAGGCGGGCTCCTACAAGGAGCAGTTCTTC.

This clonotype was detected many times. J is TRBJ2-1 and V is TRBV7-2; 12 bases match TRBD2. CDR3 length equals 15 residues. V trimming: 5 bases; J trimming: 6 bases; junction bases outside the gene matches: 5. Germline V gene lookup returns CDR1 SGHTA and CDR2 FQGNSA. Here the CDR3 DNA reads TGTGCCAGCAGCCTTTCTAGCGGGAGGGCCAATGAGCAGTTCTTC. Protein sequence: CASSLSSGRANEQFF.

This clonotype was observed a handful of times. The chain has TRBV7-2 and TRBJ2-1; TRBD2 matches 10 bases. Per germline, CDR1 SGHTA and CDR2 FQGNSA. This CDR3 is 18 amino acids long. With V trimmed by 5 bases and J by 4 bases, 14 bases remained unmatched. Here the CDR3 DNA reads TGTGCCAGCAGCCGCAGATGGACTAGCGGAACTACTTACAATGAGCAGTTCTTC. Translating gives CASSRRWTSGTTYNEQFF.

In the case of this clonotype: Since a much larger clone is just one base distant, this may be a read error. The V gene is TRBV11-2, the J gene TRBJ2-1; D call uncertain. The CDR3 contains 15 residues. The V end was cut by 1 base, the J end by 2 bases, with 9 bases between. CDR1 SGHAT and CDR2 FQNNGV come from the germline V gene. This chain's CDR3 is CASSLGAQTYNEQFF. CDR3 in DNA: TGTGCCAGCAGCTTAGGGGCCCAGACCTACAATGAGCAGTTCTTC.

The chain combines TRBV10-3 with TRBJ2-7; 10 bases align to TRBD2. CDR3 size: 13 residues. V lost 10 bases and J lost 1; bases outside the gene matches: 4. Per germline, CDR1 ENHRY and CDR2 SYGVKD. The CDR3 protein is CATLLAGSYEQYF. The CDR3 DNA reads TGTGCCACTCTACTAGCGGGGTCCTACGAGCAGTACTTC.

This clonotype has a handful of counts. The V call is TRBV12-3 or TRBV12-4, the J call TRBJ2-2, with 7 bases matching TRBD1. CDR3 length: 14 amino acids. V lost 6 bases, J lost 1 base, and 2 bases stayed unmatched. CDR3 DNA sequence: TGTGCCAGCAGCTGGACAGGGAACACCGGGGAGCTGTTTTTT. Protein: CASSWTGNTGELFF.

CDR3 protein: CASSEFSGTGPYGYTF. The CDR3 region has the DNA TGCGCCAGCAGTGAGTTCAGCGGAACAGGACCCTATGGCTACACCTTC. The V gene is TRBV10-1, the J gene TRBJ1-2; perhaps TRBD1 as D (5 bases). Germline lookup yields CDR1 WNHNN and CDR2 SYGVQD (reference sequence). The CDR3 contains 16 residues. V was clipped by 1 base and J by 4 bases, with 16 bases between them.

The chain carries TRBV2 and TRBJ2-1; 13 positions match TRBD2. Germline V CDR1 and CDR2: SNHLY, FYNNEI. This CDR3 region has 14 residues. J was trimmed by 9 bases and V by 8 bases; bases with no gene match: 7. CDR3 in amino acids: CASGPGLAGIEQFF. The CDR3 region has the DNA TGTGCCAGCGGACCGGGACTAGCGGGAATTGAGCAGTTCTTC.

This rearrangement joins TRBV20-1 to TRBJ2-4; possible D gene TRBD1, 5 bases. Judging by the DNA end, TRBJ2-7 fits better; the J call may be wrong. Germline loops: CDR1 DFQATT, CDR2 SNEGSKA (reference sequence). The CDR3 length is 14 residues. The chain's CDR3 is CSARGQLGSYEQYF. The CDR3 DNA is TGCAGTGCTAGAGGACAGTTGGGGTCATACGAGCAGTACTTC.

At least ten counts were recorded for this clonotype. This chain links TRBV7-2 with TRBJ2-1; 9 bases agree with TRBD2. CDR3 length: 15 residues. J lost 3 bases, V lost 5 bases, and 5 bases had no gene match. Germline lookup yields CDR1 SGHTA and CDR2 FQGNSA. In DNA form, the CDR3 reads TGTGCCAGCAGCCCAGCGGGAGGCAGCTACAATGAGCAGTTCTTC. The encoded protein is CASSPAGGSYNEQFF.

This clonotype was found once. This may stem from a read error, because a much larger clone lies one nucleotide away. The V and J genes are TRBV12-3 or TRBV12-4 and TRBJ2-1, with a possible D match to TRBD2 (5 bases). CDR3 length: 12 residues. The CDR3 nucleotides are TGTGCCAGCAGTTCCAGTACTAGTGAGCCGTTCTTC. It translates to CASSSSTSEPFF.